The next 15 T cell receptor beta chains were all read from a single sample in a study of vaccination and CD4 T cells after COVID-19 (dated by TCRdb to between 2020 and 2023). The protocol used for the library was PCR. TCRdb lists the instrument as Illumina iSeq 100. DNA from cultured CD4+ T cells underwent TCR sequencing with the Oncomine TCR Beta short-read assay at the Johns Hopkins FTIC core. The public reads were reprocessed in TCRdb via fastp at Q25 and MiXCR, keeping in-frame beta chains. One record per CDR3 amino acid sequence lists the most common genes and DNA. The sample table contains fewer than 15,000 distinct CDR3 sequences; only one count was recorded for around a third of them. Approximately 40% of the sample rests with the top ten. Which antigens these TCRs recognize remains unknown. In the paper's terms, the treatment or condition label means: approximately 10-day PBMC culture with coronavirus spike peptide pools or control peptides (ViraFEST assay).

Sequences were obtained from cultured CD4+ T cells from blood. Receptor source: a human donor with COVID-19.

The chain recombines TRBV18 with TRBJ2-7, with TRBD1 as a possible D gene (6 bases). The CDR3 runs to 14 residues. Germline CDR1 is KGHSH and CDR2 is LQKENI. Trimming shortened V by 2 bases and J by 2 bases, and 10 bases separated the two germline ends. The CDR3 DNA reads TGTGCCAGCTCACCAACTGGACAGACCTACGAGCAGTACTTC. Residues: CASSPTGQTYEQYF.

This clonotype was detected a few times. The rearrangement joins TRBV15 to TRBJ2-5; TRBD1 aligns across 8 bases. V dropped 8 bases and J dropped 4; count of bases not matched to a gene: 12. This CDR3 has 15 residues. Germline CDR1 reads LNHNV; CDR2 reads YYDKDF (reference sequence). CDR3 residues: CATEEFRGPRETQYF. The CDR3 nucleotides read TGTGCCACCGAGGAGTTCAGGGGGCCACGAGAGACCCAGTACTTC.

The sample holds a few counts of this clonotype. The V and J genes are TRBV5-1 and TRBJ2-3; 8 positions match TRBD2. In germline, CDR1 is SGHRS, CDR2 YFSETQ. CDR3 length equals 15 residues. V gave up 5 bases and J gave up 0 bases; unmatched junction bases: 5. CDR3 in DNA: TGCGCCAGCAGTAGGGCGGGGGGAAGCACAGATACGCAGTATTTT. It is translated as CASSRAGGSTDTQYF.

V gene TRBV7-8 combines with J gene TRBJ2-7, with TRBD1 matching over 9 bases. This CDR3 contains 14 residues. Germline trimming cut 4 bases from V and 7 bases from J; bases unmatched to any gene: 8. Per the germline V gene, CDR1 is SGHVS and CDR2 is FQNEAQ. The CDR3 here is CASSSRPTGGEQYF. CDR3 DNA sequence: TGTGCCAGCAGCTCACGACCGACAGGGGGAGAGCAGTACTTC.

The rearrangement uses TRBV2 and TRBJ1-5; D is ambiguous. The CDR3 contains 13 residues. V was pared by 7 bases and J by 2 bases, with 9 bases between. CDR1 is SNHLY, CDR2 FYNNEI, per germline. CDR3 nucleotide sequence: TGTGCCAGCACTGGAACAGGCAATCAGCCCCAGCATTTT. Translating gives CASTGTGNQPQHF.

CDR3 nucleotide sequence: TGTGCCAGCAAACGGGGGACTAGCACAGATACGCAGTATTTT. Protein: CASKRGTSTDTQYF. V usage is TRBV2 and J usage is TRBJ2-3; D may be TRBD2 (6 bases). Trimming took 7 bases from V and 0 from J, leaving 11 bases between them. This CDR3 has 14 residues. CDR1 and CDR2 (germline): SNHLY, FYNNEI.

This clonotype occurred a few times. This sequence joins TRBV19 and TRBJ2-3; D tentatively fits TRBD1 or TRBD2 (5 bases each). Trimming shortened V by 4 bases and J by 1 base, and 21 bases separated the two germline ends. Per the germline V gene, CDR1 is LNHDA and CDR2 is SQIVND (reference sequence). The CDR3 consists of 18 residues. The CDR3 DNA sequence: TGTGCCAGTAGTACGAGAGGGACCACGATTGGGGGCACAGATACGCAGTATTTT. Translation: CASSTRGTTIGGTDTQYF.

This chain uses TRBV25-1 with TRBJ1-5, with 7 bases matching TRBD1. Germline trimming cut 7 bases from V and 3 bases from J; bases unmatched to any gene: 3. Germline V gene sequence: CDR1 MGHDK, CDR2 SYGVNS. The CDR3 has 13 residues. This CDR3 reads CASKQGNNQPQHF. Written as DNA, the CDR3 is TGTGCCAGCAAACAGGGGAACAATCAGCCCCAGCATTTT.

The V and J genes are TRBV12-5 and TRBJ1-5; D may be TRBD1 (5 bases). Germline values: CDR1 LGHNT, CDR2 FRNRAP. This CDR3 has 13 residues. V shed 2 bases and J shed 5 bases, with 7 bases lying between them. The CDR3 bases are TGTGCTAGTGGTTTGAGGGACGATCAGCCCCAGCATTTT. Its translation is CASGLRDDQPQHF.

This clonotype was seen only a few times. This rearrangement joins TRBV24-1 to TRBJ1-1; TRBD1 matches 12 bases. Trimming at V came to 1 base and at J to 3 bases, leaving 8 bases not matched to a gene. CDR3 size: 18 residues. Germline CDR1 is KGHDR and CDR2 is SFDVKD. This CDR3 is CATSDLTGQGAGDTEAFF. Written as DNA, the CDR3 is TGTGCCACCAGTGATTTAACGGGACAGGGGGCGGGGGACACTGAAGCTTTCTTT.

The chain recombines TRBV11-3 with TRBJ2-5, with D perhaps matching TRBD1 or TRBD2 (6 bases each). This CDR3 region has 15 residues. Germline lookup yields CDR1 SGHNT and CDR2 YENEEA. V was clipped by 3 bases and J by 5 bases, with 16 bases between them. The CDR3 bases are TGTGCCAGCAGCTTGGGGGGCGACTTGGGGGAGACCCAGTACTTC. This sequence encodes CASSLGGDLGETQYF.

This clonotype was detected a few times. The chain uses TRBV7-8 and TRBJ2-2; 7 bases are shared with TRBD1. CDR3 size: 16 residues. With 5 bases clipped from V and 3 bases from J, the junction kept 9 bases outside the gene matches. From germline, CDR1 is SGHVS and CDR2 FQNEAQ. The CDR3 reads CASSQKGQTYTGELFF. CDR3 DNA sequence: TGTGCCAGCAGCCAAAAGGGACAGACCTACACCGGGGAGCTGTTTTTT.

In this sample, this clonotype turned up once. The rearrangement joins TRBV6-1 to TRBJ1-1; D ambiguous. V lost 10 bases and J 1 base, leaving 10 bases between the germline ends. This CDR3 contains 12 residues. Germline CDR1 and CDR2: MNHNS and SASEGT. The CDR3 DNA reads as TGTGCCATCTCCCGCGGGAACACTGAAGCTTTCTTT. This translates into CAISRGNTEAFF.

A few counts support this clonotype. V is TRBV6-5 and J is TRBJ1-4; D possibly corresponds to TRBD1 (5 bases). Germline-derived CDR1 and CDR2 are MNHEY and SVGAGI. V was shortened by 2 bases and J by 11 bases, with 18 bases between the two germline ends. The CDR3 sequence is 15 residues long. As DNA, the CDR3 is TGTGCCAGCAGTTACGGAAGGACACCCTTTGGGAAACTGTTTTTT. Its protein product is CASSYGRTPFGKLFF.

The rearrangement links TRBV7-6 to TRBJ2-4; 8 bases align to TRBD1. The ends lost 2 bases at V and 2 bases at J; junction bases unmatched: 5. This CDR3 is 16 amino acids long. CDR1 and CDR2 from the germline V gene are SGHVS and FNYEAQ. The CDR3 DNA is TGTGCCAGCAGCTTATCAGGGGGCGAATCCAAAAACATTCAGTACTTC. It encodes CASSLSGGESKNIQYF.